A single sample gave rise to the 16 T cell receptor beta chains below, sequenced in a study of patients and donors after allogeneic stem cell transplantation. One entry per CDR3 protein, called by TCRdb with MiXCR from the RT-PCR reads. Of roughly 180,000 distinct CDR3 sequences listed, 41% are singletons. The sample taken for sequencing was blood, either unsorted or a sorted T cell fraction (not recorded which). These receptors were collected from a human donor who was either an allogeneic HSCT recipient or a stem cell or donor lymphocyte infusion donor (not recorded which). It is not recorded whose cells these are; they may come from a transplant donor.

The chain employs TRBV7-2 and TRBJ2-1, with D possibly matching TRBD2 (6 bases). The CDR3 spans 15 residues. V lost 3 bases, J lost 9 bases, and 18 bases lay in between. Germline assignment: CDR1 SGHTA and CDR2 FQGNSA. This chain's CDR3 is CASSFGVEGAGEQFF. Here the CDR3 DNA reads TGTGCCAGCAGCTTTGGAGTAGAAGGAGCGGGTGAGCAGTTCTTC.

This chain connects TRBV5-6 to TRBJ2-1; TRBD2 might be the D (6 bases). The CDR3 contains 16 residues. Germline loops: CDR1 SGHDT, CDR2 YYEEEE. V was shortened by 3 bases and J by 1 base, with 14 bases between the two germline ends. DNA for the CDR3: TGTGCCAGCAGCTCCCCGGGGGACTCTTCCTACAATGAGCAGTTCTTC. This encodes CASSSPGDSSYNEQFF.

Written as DNA, the CDR3 is TGTGCCAGCAGACGGTCCCAGTACAATGAGCAGTTCTTC. Its translation is CASRRSQYNEQFF. This chain links TRBV6-2 or TRBV6-3 with TRBJ2-1, with D unresolved. The CDR3 is made up of 13 amino acids. Trimming stripped 6 bases from V and 4 bases from J, with 10 bases between. The germline V gene encodes CDR1 MNHEY and CDR2 SVGEGT.

The chain uses TRBV20-1 and TRBJ2-1; TRBD2 matches 7 bases. V shed 2 bases and J 7 bases; nucleotides not matched to a gene: 8. CDR1 and CDR2 (germline): DFQATT, SNEGSKA (reference sequence). This CDR3 comprises 14 residues. The CDR3 DNA reads TGCAGTGCTAGATGGTCAGGGAGGGTAAATGAGCAGTTCTTC. Translated, it gives CSARWSGRVNEQFF.

This clonotype appeared a few times. The chain has TRBV5-6 and TRBJ2-2, with D maybe TRBD2 (5 bases). The germline V and J ends were trimmed by 2 bases and 0 bases, with 17 bases remaining between them. Germline CDR1 and CDR2: SGHDT and YYEEEE. The CDR3 loop spans 18 amino acids. The CDR3 loop is CASSLATGLNANTGELFF. As DNA, the CDR3 is TGTGCCAGCAGCTTAGCCACCGGACTGAACGCGAACACCGGGGAGCTGTTTTTT.

The rearrangement joins TRBV15 to TRBJ1-5; possibly TRBD1 for D (5 bases). Germline V lookup: CDR1 LNHNV, CDR2 YYDKDF (reference sequence). The CDR3 sequence is 15 residues long. V was cut by 1 base and J by 5 bases, with 12 bases left in between. CDR3 residues: CATSRAGTADQPQHF. The CDR3 bases are TGTGCCACCAGCAGAGCAGGGACGGCTGATCAGCCCCAGCATTTT.

This chain joins TRBV29-1 and TRBJ2-1, with 8 bases that match TRBD2. V shed 6 bases and J 7 bases; nucleotides not matched to a gene: 11. The CDR3 has 14 residues. Germline CDR1 is SQVTM and CDR2 is ANQGSEA. CDR3 DNA: TGCAGCGTGGGGGGGAAACTAGCGGTGAATGAGCAGTTCTTC. It is translated as CSVGGKLAVNEQFF.

This clonotype was seen just once. The genes are TRBV20-1 and TRBJ2-7; D is perhaps TRBD1 or TRBD2 (5 bases each). Trimming cost V 6 bases and J 0 bases, with 15 bases left between them. The CDR3 is made up of 14 amino acids. Germline CDR1 is DFQATT and CDR2 is SNEGSKA (reference sequence). The CDR3 region is CSANRDLSSYEQYF. In DNA form, the CDR3 reads TGCAGTGCGAACCGGGACCTGAGCTCCTACGAGCAGTACTTC.

This clonotype was counted a few times. The CDR3 bases are TGTGCCAGCAGTCTGACTAGCGGTCCCGGCAGGAATGAGCAGTTCTTC. Its translation: CASSLTSGPGRNEQFF. The chain links TRBV2 to TRBJ2-1; 9 bases are a match to TRBD2. The CDR3 sequence is 16 residues long. Germline CDR1 is SNHLY and CDR2 is FYNNEI. V was pared by 5 bases and J by 7 bases, with 12 bases of the junction left unmatched.

The genes are TRBV14 and TRBJ2-7, with a weak D call TRBD1 (5 bases). This CDR3 is built from 15 residues. Germline CDR1 and CDR2: SGHDN and FVKESK. The ends were cut back, 3 bases at V and 2 bases at J, with 14 bases in the middle. The CDR3 spells CASSHLNDRPYEQYF. DNA of the CDR3: TGTGCCAGCAGCCACCTTAATGACAGACCCTACGAGCAGTACTTC. Using reference TRBV14 and TRBJ2-7 for the parts outside the CDR3, the full variable domain is EAGVTQFPSHSVIEKGQTVTLRCDPISGHDNLYWYRRVMGKEIKFLLHFVKESKQDESGMPNNRFLAERTGGTYSTLKVQPAELEDSGVYFCASSHLNDRPYEQYFGPGTRLTVT.

The chain joins TRBV12-3 or TRBV12-4 to TRBJ1-2; D gene unclear. The CDR3 consists of 12 residues. Trimming cost V 3 bases and J 4 bases, with 6 bases left between them. This CDR3 is CASSFQIYGYTF. DNA for the CDR3: TGTGCCAGCAGTTTCCAGATCTATGGCTACACCTTC.

This clonotype appeared a few times. The chain couples TRBV12-3 or TRBV12-4 to TRBJ1-4; 7 bases fit TRBD1. The CDR3 is made up of 16 amino acids. With 6 bases clipped from V and 1 base from J, the junction kept 8 bases outside the gene matches. The CDR3 region is CASSDYTGETNEKLFF. In DNA, the CDR3 is TGTGCCAGCAGCGACTATACAGGGGAAACTAATGAAAAACTGTTTTTT.

This clonotype was detected a few times. The chain employs TRBV6-6 and TRBJ1-2; 10 positions match TRBD1. The length of the CDR3 is 16 residues. CDR1 is MNHNY, CDR2 SVGAGI, per germline (reference sequence). The V gene end was trimmed by 5 bases and the J gene end by 4 bases; junction bases not matched to a gene: 10. CDR3 nucleotides: TGTGCCAGCAGTCCCGGACAGGGGGGCCTCGGCTATGGCTACACCTTC. Residues: CASSPGQGGLGYGYTF.

This clonotype appeared a few times. CDR3 residues: CASSFSESYEQYF. For the CDR3, the DNA is TGTGCCAGCAGTTTCTCAGAGAGCTACGAGCAGTACTTC. The rearrangement uses TRBV12-3 or TRBV12-4 and TRBJ2-7; no clear D gene. The CDR3 has 13 residues. Trimming left V 3 bases short and J 3 bases short, with 9 bases between.

V is TRBV7-3 and J is TRBJ2-1; D unclear. The CDR3 extends over 14 amino acids. Between the trimmed V and J ends, which lost 2 bases and 7 bases, there was a span of 12 bases. The germline V gene encodes CDR1 SGHTA and CDR2 FQGTGA. The CDR3 sequence is CASSLGGLMNEQFF. CDR3 bases: TGTGCCAGCAGCTTAGGTGGTTTGATGAATGAGCAGTTCTTC.

This clonotype occurred a few times. V usage is TRBV29-1 and J usage is TRBJ2-3, with D possibly being TRBD2 (6 bases). The germline CDR1 and CDR2 sequences are SQVTM and ANQGSEA. The CDR3 consists of 10 residues. The CDR3, as DNA: TGCGCCCTTGGGGGGGATACGCAGTATTTT. Its protein is CALGGDTQYF.